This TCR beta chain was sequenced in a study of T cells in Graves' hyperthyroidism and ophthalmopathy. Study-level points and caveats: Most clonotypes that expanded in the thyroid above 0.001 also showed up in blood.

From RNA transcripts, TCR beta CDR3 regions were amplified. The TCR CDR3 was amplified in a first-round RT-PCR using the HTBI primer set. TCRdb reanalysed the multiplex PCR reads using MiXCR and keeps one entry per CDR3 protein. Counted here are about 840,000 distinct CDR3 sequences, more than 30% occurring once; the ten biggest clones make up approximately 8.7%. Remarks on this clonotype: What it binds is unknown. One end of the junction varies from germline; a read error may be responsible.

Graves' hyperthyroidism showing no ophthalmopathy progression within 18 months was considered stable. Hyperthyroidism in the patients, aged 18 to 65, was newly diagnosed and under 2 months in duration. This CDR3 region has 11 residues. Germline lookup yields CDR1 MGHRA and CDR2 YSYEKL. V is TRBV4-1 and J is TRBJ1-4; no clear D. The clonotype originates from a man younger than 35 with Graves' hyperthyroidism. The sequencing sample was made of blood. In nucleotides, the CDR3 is TGTGCCAGCAGCCAAGTAGGAAAACTGTTTTTT. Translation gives CASSQVGKLFF.